The 15 T cell receptor beta chains below were found in one sample sequenced in a study of neoadjuvant anti-PD-1 for oral cavity cancer. Produced via immunoSEQ multiplex PCR; TCRdb's table is partial and in-frame only. The sample includes some 14,000 clones, roughly 71% of them seen just once. Time point here: after neoadjuvant nivolumab, at surgical resection. The sample consisted of PBMCs, taken after nivolumab (anti-PD-1) treatment. These receptor sequences come from a person between 35 and 79 years old with oral cavity squamous cell carcinoma.

The chain links TRBV6-5 to TRBJ1-6, with D unclear. In germline, CDR1 is MNHEY, CDR2 SVGAGI. The germline V and J ends were trimmed by 6 bases and 6 bases, with 15 bases remaining between them. The CDR3 consists of 15 residues. The CDR3 protein is CASSPFTVGNSPLHF. DNA for the CDR3: TGTGCCAGCAGCCCTTTTACAGTGGGTAATTCACCCCTCCACTTT.

V gene TRBV30 combines with J gene TRBJ2-7, with D perhaps TRBD2 (6 bases). The germline V gene encodes CDR1 GTSNPN and CDR2 SVGIG (reference sequence). Trimming pared 3 bases from V and 3 bases from J, leaving 9 bases between. This CDR3 has 12 amino acids. The CDR3: CAWRGGSYEQYF. The CDR3 region has the DNA TGTGCCTGGAGGGGAGGCAGCTACGAGCAGTACTTC.

The J gene is TRBJ2-3, the V gene TRBV4-1, with a weak D call TRBD2 (6 bases). V was clipped by 1 base and J by 4 bases, with 21 bases between them. This CDR3 is built from 18 residues. Germline values: CDR1 MGHRA, CDR2 YSYEKL. CDR3 sequence reads: CASSQGRVWEVRSDTQYF. CDR3 DNA: TGCGCCAGCAGCCAAGGGAGAGTGTGGGAGGTTCGATCAGATACGCAGTATTTT.

This chain joins TRBV6-1 and TRBJ2-3, with D possibly being TRBD2 (5 bases). V shed 0 bases and J shed 3 bases, with 10 bases lying between them. This CDR3 region has 15 residues. In germline, CDR1 is MNHNS, CDR2 SASEGT. CDR3 bases: TGTGCCAGCAGTGAAGCTATTAGCGCGACAGATACGCAGTATTTT. Translation gives CASSEAISATDTQYF.

The rearrangement links TRBV30 to TRBJ1-2; D unclear. V was shortened by 2 bases and J by 3 bases, with 10 bases between the two germline ends. The CDR3 runs to 13 residues. Germline V gives CDR1 GTSNPN, CDR2 SVGIG (reference sequence). CDR3 DNA sequence: TGTGCCTGGAGTCCGGTTACTGACTATGGCTACACCTTC. Residues: CAWSPVTDYGYTF.

The rearrangement uses TRBV30 and TRBJ1-1; 7 bases align to TRBD1. Germline values: CDR1 GTSNPN, CDR2 SVGIG (reference sequence). V was clipped by 3 bases and J by 12 bases; unmatched bases: 10. The CDR3 length is 12 residues. The CDR3 nucleotides are TGTGCCTGGAGCGACCGGGACAGTGTTACTTTCTTT. Translation: CAWSDRDSVTFF.

This rearrangement joins TRBV28 to TRBJ2-1; D ambiguous. V gave up 5 bases and J gave up 0 bases, with 17 bases separating them. Germline CDR1 and CDR2: MDHEN and SYDVKM. CDR3 size: 17 residues. CDR3 coding DNA: TGTGCCAGCAGTAGCGTCCAGACTCCTAGCTCCTACAATGAGCAGTTCTTC. Residues: CASSSVQTPSSYNEQFF. Drawing the rest from reference TRBV28 and TRBJ2-1, the complete variable domain is DVKVTQSSRYLVKRTGEKVFLECVQDMDHENMFWYRQDPGLGLRLIYFSYDVKMKEKGDIPEGYSVSREKKERFSLILESASTNQTSMYLCASSSVQTPSSYNEQFFGPGTRLTVL.

The chain joins TRBV2 to TRBJ1-2; D possibly corresponds to TRBD1 (5 bases). The CDR3 totals 14 residues. Germline values: CDR1 SNHLY, CDR2 FYNNEI. V gave up 6 bases and J gave up 4 bases, with 15 bases separating them. DNA for the CDR3: TGTGCCAGCAGCGGAAATACGGGGGTCTATGGCTACACCTTC. The encoded protein is CASSGNTGVYGYTF.

This chain uses TRBV27 with TRBJ2-2, with D perhaps TRBD2 (6 bases). CDR1 MNHEY and CDR2 SMNVEV come from the germline V gene (reference sequence). V was cut by 3 bases and J by 0 bases, with 17 bases left in between. CDR3 size: 18 residues. The CDR3 loop reads CASSFLLLAATNTGELFF. The CDR3 DNA sequence: TGTGCCAGCAGTTTCCTACTACTAGCCGCAACGAACACCGGGGAGCTGTTTTTT.

The chain carries TRBV19 and TRBJ2-3; D call uncertain. The V gene lost 4 bases and the J gene lost 6 bases, with 5 bases spanning the gap. CDR1 is LNHDA and CDR2 is SQIVND in the germline V gene (reference sequence). The CDR3 consists of 11 residues. The CDR3 sequence: CASSTGDTQYF. The DNA for the CDR3 is TGTGCCAGTAGTACCGGGGATACGCAGTATTTT.

The chain employs TRBV4-1 and TRBJ1-2, with 9 bases fitting TRBD1. The CDR3 length is 15 residues. J gave up 5 bases and V 4 bases, and 8 bases lay outside the gene matches. Germline values: CDR1 MGHRA, CDR2 YSYEKL. The CDR3 loop reads CASSPTGGYEYGYTF. CDR3 coding DNA: TGCGCCAGCAGCCCAACAGGGGGCTACGAGTATGGCTACACCTTC.

The gene calls are TRBV6-1 and TRBJ2-3, with D perhaps given as TRBD1 or TRBD2 (6 bases each). Germline V gene lookup returns CDR1 MNHNS and CDR2 SASEGT. The CDR3 spans 14 residues. The ends were cut back, 1 base at V and 6 bases at J, with 11 bases in the middle. The CDR3 nucleotides read TGTGCCAGCAGTGAAGTAGGGGGGCGGGATACGCAGTATTTT. It is translated as CASSEVGGRDTQYF.

This clone occurred a few times. The CDR3 sequence: CASSMGQSGAYEQYF. The CDR3, as DNA: TGTGCCAGTAGTATGGGACAGTCCGGGGCCTACGAGCAGTACTTC. J is TRBJ2-7 and V is TRBV19, with 7 bases lining up with TRBD1. J was trimmed by 2 bases and V by 3 bases; bases with no gene match: 7. This CDR3 region has 15 residues. Germline CDR1 LNHDA, CDR2 SQIVND (reference sequence).

The chain links TRBV18 to TRBJ1-5, with a weak D call TRBD1 (5 bases). The CDR3 has 13 amino acids. The V and J ends lost 1 base and 6 bases respectively, with 7 bases between them. From germline, CDR1 is KGHSH and CDR2 LQKENI. This CDR3 is CASSPRRAQPQHF. The CDR3 DNA sequence: TGTGCCAGCTCACCACGCAGGGCTCAGCCCCAGCATTTT.

The chain combines TRBV28 with TRBJ1-2, with 10 bases lining up with TRBD1. The CDR3 is 15 amino acids. V lost 3 bases to trimming and J lost 2 bases; unmatched junction nucleotides: 3. In germline, CDR1 is MDHEN, CDR2 SYDVKM. In nucleotides, the CDR3 is TGTGCCAGCAGTTTCCCGACAGGGGGCAACTATGGCTACACCTTC. It translates to CASSFPTGGNYGYTF.